This record concerns one T cell receptor beta chain sequence. The V segment lost 4 bases and the J segment 5 bases; nucleotides outside the gene matches: 4. Germline V CDR1 and CDR2: SGHTS, YDEGEE. This CDR3 contains 14 residues. This specimen belongs to a study of blood T cell repertoires in COVID-19. In the study overall: The United States, Italy and Spain supplied acute and convalescent COVID-19 samples.

Some clones are missing from TCRdb's copy, which holds only in-frame ones; the method was immunoSEQ multiplex PCR. The table has hundreds of thousands of clones, roughly 89% seen once. The TCR originated in a man in his 60s who had recovered from COVID-19. The specimen sequenced was peripheral blood. The genes are TRBV5-8 and TRBJ1-2; 11 nucleotides match TRBD1. DNA for the CDR3: TGTGCCAGCAGCCCCCGGGACAGGGGGTATGGCTACACCTTC. Protein: CASSPRDRGYGYTF.